One sample yielded the 5 T cell receptor beta chains listed below, sequenced in a study of T cell responses to AZD1222 COVID-19 vaccine. Sequenced by immunoSEQ multiplex PCR; TCRdb stores in-frame clones only, minus some. The sample includes some 84,000 clones, 88% of them seen just once. This sample comprised peripheral blood, obtained on day 0 of AZD1222 vaccination. These TCRs come from an adult in good health.

This chain connects TRBV19 to TRBJ2-2, with TRBD2 identical over 11 bases. The CDR3 consists of 16 residues. Germline V CDR1 and CDR2: LNHDA, SQIVND (reference sequence). V gave up 5 bases and J gave up 5 bases; unmatched junction bases: 7. The CDR3 spells CASSPRLAGRTGELFF. Written as DNA, the CDR3 is TGTGCCAGTAGTCCGAGACTAGCGGGGCGTACCGGGGAGCTGTTTTTT.

This clone has more than one count but fewer than ten. V and J are TRBV6-5 and TRBJ2-7, with D hard to call. V dropped 2 bases and J dropped 0 bases, with 11 bases sitting between them. CDR3 length: 15 amino acids. In germline, CDR1 is MNHEY, CDR2 SVGAGI. The CDR3 reads CASSYKSSGSYEQYF. CDR3 sequence (DNA): TGTGCCAGCAGTTACAAAAGCTCTGGCTCCTACGAGCAGTACTTC.

This chain joins TRBV5-1 and TRBJ2-1; 10 nucleotides line up with TRBD2. CDR3 length: 14 amino acids. In germline, CDR1 is SGHRS, CDR2 YFSETQ. The V segment lost 4 bases and the J segment 10 bases; nucleotides outside the gene matches: 8. The CDR3 DNA is TGCGCCAGCAGCGCTAGCGGGAGAAGTCGAGAGCAGTTCTTC. Its protein product is CASSASGRSREQFF.

This chain connects TRBV6-6 to TRBJ1-6; no firm D call. The germline V and J ends were trimmed by 8 bases and 8 bases, with 13 bases remaining between them. Germline V gene sequence: CDR1 MNHNY, CDR2 SVGAGI (reference sequence). This CDR3 spans 13 amino acids. The CDR3 region has the DNA TGTGCCAGCTTGCCGGTGGGCCATTCACCCCTCCACTTT. The encoded protein is CASLPVGHSPLHF.

The chain combines TRBV6-5 with TRBJ1-2; tentative D call: TRBD1 (5 bases). Per the germline V gene, CDR1 is MNHEY and CDR2 is SVGAGI. The CDR3 has 14 amino acids. Trimming took off 4 bases at V and 7 bases at J, with 16 bases between the two ends. The CDR3 DNA reads as TGTGCCAGCAGTTCCCTTGGGGGAATGGGTGGCTACACCTTC. Translation gives CASSSLGGMGGYTF.